Presented here are 10 T cell receptor beta chains from one specimen sequenced in a study of cytomegalovirus exposure and HLA in healthy donors. PCR primers comprised 60 Vbeta and 13 Jbeta primers. Only in-frame clones appear in the TCRdb table, and some are missing; sequencing was by immunoSEQ multiplex PCR. Among over 150,000 clones, roughly 87% were seen once, and the ten largest hold approximately 0.85%. Sequencing input: PBMCs. The receptors were sampled from a woman in her 30s in good health and CMV-seronegative.

The sample holds a few counts of this clone. Different DNA sequences within this sample yield the same CDR3. The rearrangement links TRBV6-5 to TRBJ2-6; 7 nucleotides match TRBD1. The CDR3 has 15 residues. CDR1 and CDR2 (germline): MNHEY, SVGAGI. V shed 4 bases, J shed 2 bases, and the junction held 2 bases outside the gene matches. CDR3 bases: TGTGCCAGCAGTTCTCAGGGGGCTGGGGCCAACGTCCTGACTTTC. Protein: CASSSQGAGANVLTF.

This chain connects TRBV7-9 to TRBJ2-2, with 9 bases identical to TRBD2. V lost 3 bases to trimming and J lost 1 base; unmatched junction nucleotides: 6. CDR3 length equals 17 residues. The germline V gene has CDR1 SEHNR and CDR2 FQNEAQ (reference sequence). CDR3 amino acids: CASSFLAGPLNTGELFF. The CDR3 DNA follows: TGTGCCAGCAGCTTCCTAGCGGGACCCTTGAACACCGGGGAGCTGTTTTTT.

V and J are TRBV27 and TRBJ2-7, with TRBD2 matching 11 bases. V gave up 5 bases and J gave up 3 bases; unmatched junction bases: 9. There are 16 residues in the CDR3. In germline, CDR1 is MNHEY, CDR2 SMNVEV (reference sequence). CDR3 DNA: TGTGCCAGCAGTCCTCACTCGGGACTAGCGGTCTACGAGCAGTACTTC. Its translation is CASSPHSGLAVYEQYF.

V is TRBV28 and J is TRBJ2-5; D perhaps matches TRBD2 (5 bases). V shed 5 bases and J shed 3 bases, with 10 bases lying between them. The CDR3 consists of 13 residues. Germline CDR1 is MDHEN and CDR2 is SYDVKM. The CDR3 reads CASSGSGKETQYF. As DNA, the CDR3 is TGTGCCAGCAGTGGAAGCGGAAAAGAGACCCAGTACTTC.

The J gene is TRBJ2-5, the V gene TRBV6-1; D not certain. Germline-derived CDR1 and CDR2 are MNHNS and SASEGT. V dropped 6 bases and J dropped 5 bases, with 7 bases sitting between them. The CDR3 is 11 residues long. The CDR3 is CASSASETQYF. Written as DNA, the CDR3 is TGTGCCAGCAGCGCGTCGGAGACCCAGTACTTC.

The V and J genes are TRBV7-2 and TRBJ2-5; D remains ambiguous. The J call may be wrong; the DNA end is better matched by TRBJ2-7. This CDR3 region has 12 residues. In germline, CDR1 is SGHTA, CDR2 FQGNSA. The CDR3 sequence is CASSSSSYEQYF. In DNA, the CDR3 is TGTGCCAGCAGCTCGAGCTCCTACGAGCAGTACTTC.

The chain joins TRBV7-9 to TRBJ2-7; unclear D gene. CDR3 length: 14 amino acids. Per germline, CDR1 SEHNR and CDR2 FQNEAQ (reference sequence). V was shortened by 1 base and J by 2 bases, with 9 bases between the two germline ends. In DNA, the CDR3 is TGTGCCAGCAGCTTAGGCTTGACAACCTACGAGCAGTACTTC. Translated, it gives CASSLGLTTYEQYF.

With respect to this clone: One junction end does not reproduce the germline sequence, and a read error may be involved. This chain joins TRBV5-4 and TRBJ2-3, with 8 bases lining up with TRBD1. The CDR3 length is 15 residues. Per germline, CDR1 SGHNT and CDR2 YYREEE (reference sequence). The DNA for the CDR3 is TGTGCCGGCAGACCCCGGACAGGGATCACAGATACGCAGTATTTT. This encodes CAGRPRTGITDTQYF.

The rearrangement joins TRBV18 to TRBJ1-2, with a weak D call TRBD1 (6 bases). Germline V gives CDR1 KGHSH, CDR2 LQKENI. There are 15 residues in the CDR3. With 2 bases removed from V and 2 bases from J, the gap between germline ends came to 12 bases. The DNA for the CDR3 is TGTGCCAGCTCACCAACGGGACAACTGAACTATGGCTACACCTTC. Protein: CASSPTGQLNYGYTF.

V usage is TRBV5-4 and J usage is TRBJ2-3; 8 bases are a match to TRBD2. This CDR3 has 16 amino acids. CDR1 is SGHNT, CDR2 YYREEE, per germline (reference sequence). Trimming removed 4 bases from V and 5 bases from J; junction bases left unmatched: 12. CDR3 nucleotides: TGTGCCAGCAGCCGCCCGGGAGCGGGAGACAAAGATACGCAGTATTTT. The encoded protein is CASSRPGAGDKDTQYF. Supplemented by reference TRBV5-4 and TRBJ2-3, the full variable domain reads ETGVTQSPTHLIKTRGQQVTLRCSSQSGHNTVSWYQQALGQGPQFIFQYYREEENGRGNFPPRFSGLQFPNYSSELNVNALELDDSALYLCASSRPGAGDKDTQYFGPGTRLTVL.